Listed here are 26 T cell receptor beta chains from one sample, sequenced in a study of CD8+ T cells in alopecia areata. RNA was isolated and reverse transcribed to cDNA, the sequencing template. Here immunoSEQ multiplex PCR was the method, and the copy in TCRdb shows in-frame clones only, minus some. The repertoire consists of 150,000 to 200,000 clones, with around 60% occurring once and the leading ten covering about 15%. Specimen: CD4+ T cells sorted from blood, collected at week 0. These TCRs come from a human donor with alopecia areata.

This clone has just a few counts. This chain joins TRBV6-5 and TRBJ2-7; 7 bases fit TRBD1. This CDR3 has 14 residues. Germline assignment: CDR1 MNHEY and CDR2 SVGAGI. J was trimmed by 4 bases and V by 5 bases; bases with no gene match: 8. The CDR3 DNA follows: TGTGCCAGCAGTCCGGGACAGTGGCGTTACGAGCAGTACTTC. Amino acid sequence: CASSPGQWRYEQYF.

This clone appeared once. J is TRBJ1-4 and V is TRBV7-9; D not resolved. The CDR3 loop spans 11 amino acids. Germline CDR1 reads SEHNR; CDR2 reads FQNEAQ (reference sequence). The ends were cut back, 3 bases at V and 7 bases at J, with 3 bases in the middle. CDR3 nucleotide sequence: TGTGCCAGCAGCTTTGGTGAAAAACTGTTTTTT. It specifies CASSFGEKLFF.

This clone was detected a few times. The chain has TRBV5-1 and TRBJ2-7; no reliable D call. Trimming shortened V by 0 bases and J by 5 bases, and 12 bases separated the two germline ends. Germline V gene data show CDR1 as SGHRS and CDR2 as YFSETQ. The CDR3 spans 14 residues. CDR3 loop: CASSLEASTDEQYF. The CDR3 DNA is TGCGCCAGCAGCTTGGAGGCCTCTACGGACGAGCAGTACTTC.

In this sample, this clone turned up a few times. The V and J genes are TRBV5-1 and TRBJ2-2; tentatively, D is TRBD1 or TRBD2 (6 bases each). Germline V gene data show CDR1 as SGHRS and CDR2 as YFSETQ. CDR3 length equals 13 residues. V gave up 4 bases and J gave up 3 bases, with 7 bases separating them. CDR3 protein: CASSRGDTGELFF. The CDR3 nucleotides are TGCGCCAGCAGCAGGGGGGACACCGGGGAGCTGTTTTTT.

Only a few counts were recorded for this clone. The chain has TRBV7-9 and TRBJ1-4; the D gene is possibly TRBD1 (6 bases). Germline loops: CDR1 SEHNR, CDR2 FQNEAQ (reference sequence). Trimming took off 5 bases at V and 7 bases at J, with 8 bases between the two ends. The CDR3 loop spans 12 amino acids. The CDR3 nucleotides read TGTGCCAGCAGCAGACAGGCTGAAAAACTGTTTTTT. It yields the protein CASSRQAEKLFF.

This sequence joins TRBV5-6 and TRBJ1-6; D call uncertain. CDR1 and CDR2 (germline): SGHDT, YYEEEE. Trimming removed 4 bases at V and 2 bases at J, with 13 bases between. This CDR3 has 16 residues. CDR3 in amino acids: CASSRAAGTYNSPLHF. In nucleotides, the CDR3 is TGTGCCAGCAGCCGTGCAGCTGGGACCTATAATTCACCCCTCCACTTT. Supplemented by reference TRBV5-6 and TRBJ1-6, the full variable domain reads DAGVTQSPTHLIKTRGQQVTLRCSPKSGHDTVSWYQQALGQGPQFIFQYYEEEERQRGNFPDRFSGHQFPNYSSELNVNALLLGDSALYLCASSRAAGTYNSPLHFGNGTRLTVT.

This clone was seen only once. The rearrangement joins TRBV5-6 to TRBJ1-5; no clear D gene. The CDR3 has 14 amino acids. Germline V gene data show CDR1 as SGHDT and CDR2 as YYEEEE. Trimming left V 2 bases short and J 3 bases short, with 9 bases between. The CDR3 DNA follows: TGTGCCAGCAGCTTTAGGTCTACCAATCAGCCCCAGCATTTT. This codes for CASSFRSTNQPQHF.

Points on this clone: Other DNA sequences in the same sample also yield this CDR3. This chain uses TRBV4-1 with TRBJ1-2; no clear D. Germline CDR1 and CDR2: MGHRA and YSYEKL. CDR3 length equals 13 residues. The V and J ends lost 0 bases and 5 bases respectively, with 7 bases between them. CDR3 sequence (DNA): TGCGCCAGCAGCCAAGATTCGGGTTATGGCTACACCTTC. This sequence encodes CASSQDSGYGYTF.

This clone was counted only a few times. The CDR3, as DNA: TGTGCCAGCAGTTTACTCCCTGCAACTAATGAAAAACTGTTTTTT. It is translated as CASSLLPATNEKLFF. This sequence joins TRBV27 and TRBJ1-4, with unresolved D. This CDR3 comprises 15 residues. Germline CDR1 is MNHEY and CDR2 is SMNVEV (reference sequence). Trimming removed 2 bases from V and 0 bases from J, with 7 bases in between. Full variable domain (remainder filled in from reference TRBV27 and TRBJ1-4): EAQVTQNPRYLITVTGKKLTVTCSQNMNHEYMSWYRQDPGLGLRQIYYSMNVEVTDKGDVPEGYKVSRKEKRNFPLILESPSPNQTSLYFCASSLLPATNEKLFFGSGTQLSVL.

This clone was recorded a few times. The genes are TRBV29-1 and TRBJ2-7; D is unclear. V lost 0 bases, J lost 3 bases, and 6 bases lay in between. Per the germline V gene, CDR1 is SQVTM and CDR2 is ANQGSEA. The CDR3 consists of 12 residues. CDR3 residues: CSVEDFGYEQYF. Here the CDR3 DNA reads TGCAGCGTTGAAGATTTCGGCTACGAGCAGTACTTC.

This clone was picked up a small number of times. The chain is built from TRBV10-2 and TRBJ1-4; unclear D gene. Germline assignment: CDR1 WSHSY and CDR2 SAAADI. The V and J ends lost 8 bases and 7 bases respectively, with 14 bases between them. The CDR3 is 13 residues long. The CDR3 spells CASSTGRREKLFF. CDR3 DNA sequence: TGCGCCAGCTCCACTGGCCGTCGTGAAAAACTGTTTTTT.

The CDR3 is CASSLAPLGSGTGELFF. The CDR3 bases are TGCGCCAGCAGCTTGGCCCCTCTCGGGTCAGGCACCGGGGAGCTGTTTTTT. The chain couples TRBV5-1 to TRBJ2-2; no firm D call. V was cut by 0 bases and J by 4 bases, with 16 bases left in between. Germline V gene sequence: CDR1 SGHRS, CDR2 YFSETQ. CDR3 length equals 17 residues. Full variable domain (remainder filled in from reference TRBV5-1 and TRBJ2-2): KAGVTQTPRYLIKTRGQQVTLSCSPISGHRSVSWYQQTPGQGLQFLFEYFSETQRNKGNFPGRFSGRQFSNSRSEMNVSTLELGDSALYLCASSLAPLGSGTGELFFGEGSRLTVL.

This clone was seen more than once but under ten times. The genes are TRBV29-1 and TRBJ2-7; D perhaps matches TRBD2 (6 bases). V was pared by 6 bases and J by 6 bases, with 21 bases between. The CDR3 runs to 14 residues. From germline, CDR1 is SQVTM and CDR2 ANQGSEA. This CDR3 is CSVLALEGRFEQYF. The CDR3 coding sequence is TGCAGCGTATTAGCATTGGAGGGGAGATTCGAGCAGTACTTC.

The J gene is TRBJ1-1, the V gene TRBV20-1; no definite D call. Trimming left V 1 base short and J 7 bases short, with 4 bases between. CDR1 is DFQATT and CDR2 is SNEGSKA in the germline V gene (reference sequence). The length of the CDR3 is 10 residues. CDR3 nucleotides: TGCAGTGCTAGAGCAGATGAAGCTTTCTTT. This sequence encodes CSARADEAFF.

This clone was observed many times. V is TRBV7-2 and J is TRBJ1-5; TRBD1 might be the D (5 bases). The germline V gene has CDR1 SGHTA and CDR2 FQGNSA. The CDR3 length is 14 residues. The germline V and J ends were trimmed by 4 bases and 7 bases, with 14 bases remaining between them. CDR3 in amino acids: CASSSYRGGQPQHF. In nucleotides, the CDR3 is TGTGCCAGCAGCTCCTATCGGGGCGGGCAGCCCCAGCATTTT.

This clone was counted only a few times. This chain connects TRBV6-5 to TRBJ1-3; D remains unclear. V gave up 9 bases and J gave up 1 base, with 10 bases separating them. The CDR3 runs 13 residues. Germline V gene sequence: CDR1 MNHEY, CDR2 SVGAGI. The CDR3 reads CASKLFSGNTIYF. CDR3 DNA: TGTGCCAGTAAACTATTTTCTGGAAACACCATATATTTT.

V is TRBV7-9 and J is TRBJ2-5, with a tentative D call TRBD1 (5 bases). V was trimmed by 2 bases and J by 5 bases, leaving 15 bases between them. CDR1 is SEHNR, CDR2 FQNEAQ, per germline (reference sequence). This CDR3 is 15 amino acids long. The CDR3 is CASSLRGSATETQYF. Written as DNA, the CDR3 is TGTGCCAGCAGCTTAAGGGGATCCGCGACGGAGACCCAGTACTTC.

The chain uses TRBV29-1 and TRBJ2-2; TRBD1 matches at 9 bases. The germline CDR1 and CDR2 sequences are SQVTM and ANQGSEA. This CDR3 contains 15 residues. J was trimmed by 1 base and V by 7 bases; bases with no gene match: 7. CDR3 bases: TGCAGCGCCAAACAGGGGGCGCAGAACACCGGGGAGCTGTTTTTT. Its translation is CSAKQGAQNTGELFF.

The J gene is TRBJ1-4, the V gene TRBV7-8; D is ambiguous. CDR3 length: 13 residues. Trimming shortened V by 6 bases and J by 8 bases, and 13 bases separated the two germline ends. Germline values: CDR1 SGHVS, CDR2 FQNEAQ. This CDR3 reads CASRRAPKEKLFF. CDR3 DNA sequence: TGTGCCAGCAGGAGGGCTCCCAAGGAAAAACTGTTTTTT.

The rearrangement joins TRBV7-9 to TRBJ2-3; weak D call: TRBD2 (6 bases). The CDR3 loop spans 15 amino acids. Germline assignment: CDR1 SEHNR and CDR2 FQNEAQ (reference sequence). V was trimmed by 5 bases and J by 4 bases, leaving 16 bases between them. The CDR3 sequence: CASSAGLQTADTQYF. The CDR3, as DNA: TGTGCCAGCAGCGCGGGACTCCAGACGGCAGATACGCAGTATTTT.

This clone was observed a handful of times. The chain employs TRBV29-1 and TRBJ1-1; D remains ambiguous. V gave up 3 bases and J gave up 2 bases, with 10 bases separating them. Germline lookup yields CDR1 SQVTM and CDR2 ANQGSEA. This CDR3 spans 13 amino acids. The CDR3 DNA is TGCAGCGTTGAGCGAGGTGCTAACACTGAAGCTTTCTTT. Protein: CSVERGANTEAFF.

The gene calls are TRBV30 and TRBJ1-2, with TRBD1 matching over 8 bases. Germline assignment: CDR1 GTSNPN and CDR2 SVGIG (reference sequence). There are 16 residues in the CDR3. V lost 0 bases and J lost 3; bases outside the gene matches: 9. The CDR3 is CAWSVRRRGRYYGYTF. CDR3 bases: TGTGCCTGGAGTGTAAGGCGCAGGGGGCGGTACTATGGCTACACCTTC.

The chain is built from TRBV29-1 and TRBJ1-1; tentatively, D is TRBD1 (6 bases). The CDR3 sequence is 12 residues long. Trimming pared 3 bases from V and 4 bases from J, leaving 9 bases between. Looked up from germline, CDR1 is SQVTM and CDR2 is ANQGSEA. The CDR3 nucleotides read TGCAGCGTTGACCAGGGGAGCACTGAAGCTTTCTTT. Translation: CSVDQGSTEAFF.

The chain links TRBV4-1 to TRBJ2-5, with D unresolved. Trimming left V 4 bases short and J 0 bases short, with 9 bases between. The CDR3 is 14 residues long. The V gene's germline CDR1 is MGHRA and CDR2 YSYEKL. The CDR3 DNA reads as TGCGCCAGCAGCCCTACATCGTACCAAGAGACCCAGTACTTC. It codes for CASSPTSYQETQYF.

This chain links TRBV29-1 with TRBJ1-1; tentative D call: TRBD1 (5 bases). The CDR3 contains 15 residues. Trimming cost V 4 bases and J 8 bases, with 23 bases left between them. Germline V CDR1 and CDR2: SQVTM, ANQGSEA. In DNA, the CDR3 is TGCAGCGTTGCCCCCCGGGGCAGGGCTGAGGGGGAAGCTTTCTTT. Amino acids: CSVAPRGRAEGEAFF.

The chain's CDR3 is CAWETSGANVLTF. Written as DNA, the CDR3 is TGTGCCTGGGAAACTTCTGGGGCCAACGTCCTGACTTTC. V and J are TRBV30 and TRBJ2-6; D is undetermined. V lost 5 bases and J 1 base, leaving 6 bases between the germline ends. CDR3 length: 13 amino acids. CDR1 is GTSNPN, CDR2 SVGIG, per germline (reference sequence). The variable domain in full, completed from reference TRBV30 and TRBJ2-6, reads SQTIHQWPATLVQPVGSPLSLECTVEGTSNPNLYWYRQAAGRGLQLLFYSVGIGQISSEVPQNLSASRPQDRQFILSSKKLLLSDSGFYLCAWETSGANVLTFGAGSRLTVL.